This TCR beta chain is from a study of OX40 agonist ivuxolimab in advanced cancers. This table comes from immunoSEQ multiplex PCR, and its TCRdb copy is limited to in-frame clones, with some not included. There are roughly 100,000 clones in the sample; about nine tenths occur only once, and 6.5% to 9% lies in the top ten. CDR3 length equals 13 residues. V lost 3 bases and J 5 bases, leaving 10 bases between the germline ends. Germline CDR1 MNHNS, CDR2 SASEGT. The chain has TRBV6-1 and TRBJ1-1; D is unresolved. The source was CD4+ or CD8+ T cells sorted from blood, collected in a trial of the OX40 agonist ivuxolimab. This TCR derives from an adult with an advanced solid tumor such as melanoma, head and neck, liver or kidney cancer. The CDR3, as DNA: TGTGCCAGCAGTGAGGCCGAAGCTACTGAAGCTTTCTTT. Encoded protein: CASSEAEATEAFF.